This T cell receptor (beta chain) comes out of a study of T cell changes during pregnancy in multiple sclerosis. The CDR3 is made up of 14 amino acids. Looked up from germline, CDR1 is SGHTA and CDR2 is FQGNSA. The ends lost 5 bases at V and 7 bases at J; junction bases unmatched: 8. Some clones are missing from TCRdb's copy, which holds only in-frame ones; the method was immunoSEQ multiplex PCR. The profile shows about 83,000 clones, approximately 91% of them singletons. The chain joins TRBV7-2 to TRBJ2-1; TRBD2 agrees at 7 bases. The sample consisted of PBMCs, taken in the first trimester of pregnancy. The sequence came from a female donor in good health, serving as a control in a pregnancy study. Some clones in this sample may be carry-over from other donors' samples. The CDR3 loop is CASSARDYSNEQFF. The CDR3 region has the DNA TGTGCCAGCAGCGCCAGGGACTACTCAAATGAGCAGTTCTTC.